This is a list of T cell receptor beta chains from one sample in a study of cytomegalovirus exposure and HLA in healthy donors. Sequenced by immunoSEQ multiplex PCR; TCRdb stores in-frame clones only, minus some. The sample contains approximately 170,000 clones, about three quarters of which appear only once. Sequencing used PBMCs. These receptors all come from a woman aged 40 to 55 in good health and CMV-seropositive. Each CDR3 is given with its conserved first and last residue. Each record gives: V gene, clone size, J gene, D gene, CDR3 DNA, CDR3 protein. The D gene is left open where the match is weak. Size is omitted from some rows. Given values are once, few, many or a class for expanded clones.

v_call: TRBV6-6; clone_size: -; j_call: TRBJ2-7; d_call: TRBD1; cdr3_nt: TGTGCCAGCAGTCCGGGACAGGGGGCTACCTACGAGCAGTACTTC; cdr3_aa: CASSPGQGATYEQYF
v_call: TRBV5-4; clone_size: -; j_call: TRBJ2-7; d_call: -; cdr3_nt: TGTGCCAGCAGCTTGGCGGGATCCGGCTACGAGCAGTACTTC; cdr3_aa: CASSLAGSGYEQYF
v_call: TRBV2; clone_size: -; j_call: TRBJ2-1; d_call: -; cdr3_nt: TGTGCCAGCCGGGCCAGTTGGAGAGCGGAACAGCAGTTCTTC; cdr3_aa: CASRASWRAEQQFF
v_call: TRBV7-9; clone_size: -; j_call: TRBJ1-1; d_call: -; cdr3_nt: TGTGCCAGCAGCTCCGCTGGCATCGAAGCTTTCTTT; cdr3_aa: CASSSAGIEAFF
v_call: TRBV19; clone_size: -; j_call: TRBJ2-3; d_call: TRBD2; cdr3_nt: TGTGCCAGTAGTGTTCTAGCGGGCCACACAGATACGCAGTATTTT; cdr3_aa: CASSVLAGHTDTQYF
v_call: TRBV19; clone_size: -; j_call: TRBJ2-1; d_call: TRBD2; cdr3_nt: TGTGCCAGTAACAGCGGGAGGGCCCCTGAGCAGTTCTTC; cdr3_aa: CASNSGRAPEQFF
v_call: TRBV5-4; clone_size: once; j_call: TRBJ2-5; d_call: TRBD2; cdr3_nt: TGTGCCAGCAGCTCGACTAGCGGGAGGGAAGAGACCCAGTACTTC; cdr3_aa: CASSSTSGREETQYF
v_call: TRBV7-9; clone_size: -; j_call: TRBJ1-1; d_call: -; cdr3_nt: TGTGCCAGCAGCTTGGCGCGGGGCATCCTAGCCTCTGAAGCTTTCTTT; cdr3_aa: CASSLARGILASEAFF
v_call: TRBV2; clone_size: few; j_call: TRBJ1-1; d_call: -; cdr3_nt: TGTGCCAGCAGTGAAATGTCAGGGGAATACACTGAAGCTTTCTTT; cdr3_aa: CASSEMSGEYTEAFF
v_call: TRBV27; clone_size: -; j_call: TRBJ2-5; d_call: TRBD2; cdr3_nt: TGTGCCAGCGGTCCGGGACTAGCGGGAGGTCAAGAGACCCAGTACTTC; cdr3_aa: CASGPGLAGGQETQYF
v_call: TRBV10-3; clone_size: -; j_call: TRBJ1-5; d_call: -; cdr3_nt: TGTGCCATCAGTGAAGGGCGGGGTAGCAATCAGCCCCAGCATTTT; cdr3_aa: CAISEGRGSNQPQHF
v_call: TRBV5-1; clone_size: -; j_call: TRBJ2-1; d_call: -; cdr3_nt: TGCGCCAGCAGCTTGGACCAAGGGGGATACAATGAGCAGTTCTTC; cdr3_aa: CASSLDQGGYNEQFF
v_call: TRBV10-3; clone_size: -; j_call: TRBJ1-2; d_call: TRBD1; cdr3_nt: TGTGCCATCAATGAGGGACAGGGGGCTGGTGGCTACACCTTC; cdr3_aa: CAINEGQGAGGYTF
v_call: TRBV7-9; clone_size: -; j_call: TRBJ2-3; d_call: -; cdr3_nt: TGTGCCAGCAGCCCGGCGACTGGCACAGATACGCAGTATTTT; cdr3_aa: CASSPATGTDTQYF
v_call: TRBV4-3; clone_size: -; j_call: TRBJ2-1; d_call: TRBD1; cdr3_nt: TGCGCCAGCAGCCAAAACTCCGGGACAGGGGGCAAAAATGAGCAGTTCTTC; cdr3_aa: CASSQNSGTGGKNEQFF
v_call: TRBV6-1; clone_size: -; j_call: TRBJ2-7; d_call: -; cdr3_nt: TGTGCCATCGAAGCCAACAGGGTCGCCTACGAGCAGTACTTC; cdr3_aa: CAIEANRVAYEQYF
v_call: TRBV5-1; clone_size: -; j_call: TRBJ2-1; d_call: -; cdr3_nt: TGCGCCAGCAGCTTGGGGCAGATTTACAATGAGCAGTTCTTC; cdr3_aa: CASSLGQIYNEQFF
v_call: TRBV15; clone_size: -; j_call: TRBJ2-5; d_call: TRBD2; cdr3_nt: TGTGCCACCAGCAGACTAGCGGGGGGGGGAGAGACCCAGTACTTC; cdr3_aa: CATSRLAGGGETQYF
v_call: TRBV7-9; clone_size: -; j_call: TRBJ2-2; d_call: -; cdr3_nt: TGTGCCAGCACCAAAACCGGGGAGCTGTTTTTT; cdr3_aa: CASTKTGELFF
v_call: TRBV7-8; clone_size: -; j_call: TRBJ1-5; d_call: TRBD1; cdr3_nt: TGTGCCAGCAGCTACTTCGGGCAGGGGGCGTACCTGGGCAATCAGCCCCAGCATTTT; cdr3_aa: CASSYFGQGAYLGNQPQHF
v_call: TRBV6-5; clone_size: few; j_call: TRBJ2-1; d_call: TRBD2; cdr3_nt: TGTGCCAGCAGCAGGACTAGCGGCCTCAATGAGCAGTTCTTC; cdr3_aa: CASSRTSGLNEQFF